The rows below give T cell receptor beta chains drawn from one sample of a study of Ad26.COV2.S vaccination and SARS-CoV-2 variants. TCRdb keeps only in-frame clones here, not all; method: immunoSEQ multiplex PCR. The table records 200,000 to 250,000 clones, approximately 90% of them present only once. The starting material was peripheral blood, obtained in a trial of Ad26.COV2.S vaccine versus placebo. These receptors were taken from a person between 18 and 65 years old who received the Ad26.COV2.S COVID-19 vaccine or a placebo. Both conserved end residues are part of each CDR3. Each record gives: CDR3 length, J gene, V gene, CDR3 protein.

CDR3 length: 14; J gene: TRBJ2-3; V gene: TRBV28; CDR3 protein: CASSWAQSTDTQYF
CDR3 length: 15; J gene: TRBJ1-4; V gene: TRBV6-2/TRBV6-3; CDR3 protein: CASSGVGWLNEKLFF
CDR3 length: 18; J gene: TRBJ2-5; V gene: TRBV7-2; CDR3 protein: CASSASPPGLGRRETQYF
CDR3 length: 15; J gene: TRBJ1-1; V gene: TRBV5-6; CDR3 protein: CASSLAIAGNTEAFF
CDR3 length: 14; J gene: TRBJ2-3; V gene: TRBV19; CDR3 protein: CASSPPGGADTQYF
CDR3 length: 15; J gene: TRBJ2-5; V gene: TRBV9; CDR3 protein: CASSVVGTKEETQYF
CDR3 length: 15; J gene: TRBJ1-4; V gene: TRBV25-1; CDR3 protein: CASSADRGGGEKLFF
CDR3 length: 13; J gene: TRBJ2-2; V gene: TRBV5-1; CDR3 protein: CASSAQGTGELFF
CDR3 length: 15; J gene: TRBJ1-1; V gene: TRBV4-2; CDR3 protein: CASSHLDVGYTEAFF
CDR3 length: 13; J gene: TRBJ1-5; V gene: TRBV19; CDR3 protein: CASSIGGDQPQHF
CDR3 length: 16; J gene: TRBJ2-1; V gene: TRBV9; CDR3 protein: CASSPHRAGGRNEQFF
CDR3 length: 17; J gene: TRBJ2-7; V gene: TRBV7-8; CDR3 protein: CASSMRDRDRGDYEQYF
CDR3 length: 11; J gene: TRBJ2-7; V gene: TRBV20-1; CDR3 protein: CSAYRGVEQYF
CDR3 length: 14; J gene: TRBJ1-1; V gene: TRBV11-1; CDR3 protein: CASSPGPTNTEAFF
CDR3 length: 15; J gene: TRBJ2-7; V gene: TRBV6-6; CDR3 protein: CASSLAPQAYHEQYF
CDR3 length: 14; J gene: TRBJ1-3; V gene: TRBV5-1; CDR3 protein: CASSRPDPGNTIYF
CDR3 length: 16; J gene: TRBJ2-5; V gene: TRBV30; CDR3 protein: CAWSSELAGPQETQYF
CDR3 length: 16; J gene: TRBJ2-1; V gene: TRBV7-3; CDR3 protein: CASSLTTAGVGNEQFF
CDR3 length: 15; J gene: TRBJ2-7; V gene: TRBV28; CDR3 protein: CASSLAQDRDYEQYF
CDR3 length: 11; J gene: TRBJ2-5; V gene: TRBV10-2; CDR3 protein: CASSGGETQYF
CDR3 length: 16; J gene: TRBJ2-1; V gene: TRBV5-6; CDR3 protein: CASSLVDSGAYNEQFF
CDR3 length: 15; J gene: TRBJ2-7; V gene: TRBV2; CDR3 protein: CASSAGSGTAYEQYF
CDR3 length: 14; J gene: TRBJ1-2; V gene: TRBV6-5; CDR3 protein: CATTGRGTGYGYTF
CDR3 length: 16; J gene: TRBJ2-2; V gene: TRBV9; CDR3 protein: CASSPSRASLSGELFF
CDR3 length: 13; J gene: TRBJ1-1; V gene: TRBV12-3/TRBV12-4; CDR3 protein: CASTKGGSTEAFF
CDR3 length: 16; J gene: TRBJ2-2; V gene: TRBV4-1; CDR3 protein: CASSQAPRKNTGELFF
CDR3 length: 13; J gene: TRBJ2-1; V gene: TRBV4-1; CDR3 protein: CASSQRGMNEQFF